The source of this T cell receptor (beta chain) is a study of blood T cell repertoires in COVID-19. Study as a whole: COVID-19 samples collected from the United States, Italy and Spain covered acute and convalescent phases. T cells, B-cell-depleted T cells, or PBMCs supplied cDNA or gDNA.

Per germline, CDR1 MDHEN and CDR2 SYDVKM. V was trimmed by 5 bases and J by 0 bases, leaving 8 bases between them. The CDR3 consists of 15 residues. Per the original data handling: Amplification of reference gene primers provided the estimated nucleated cell counts. Sequencing was performed with immunoSEQ multiplex PCR; in TCRdb, only in-frame clones are kept and a portion is missing. D and trimming were read from the DNA, whereas the V and J calls and clone size are those reported in that table. The sample has around 100,000 clones, 80% to 90% seen once. This clone was seen only a few times. The sample was peripheral blood. The rearrangement uses TRBV28 and TRBJ2-6; no clear D gene. This clonotype was sampled from a human donor in a cohort sampled during active COVID-19. CDR3 in DNA: TGTGCCAGCAGTCGCCGAGTCTCTGGGGCCAACGTCCTGACTTTC. Protein: CASSRRVSGANVLTF. The full variable domain, with the rest looked up from reference TRBV28 and TRBJ2-6, is DVKVTQSSRYLVKRTGEKVFLECVQDMDHENMFWYRQDPGLGLRLIYFSYDVKMKEKGDIPEGYSVSREKKERFSLILESASTNQTSMYLCASSRRVSGANVLTFGAGSRLTVL.